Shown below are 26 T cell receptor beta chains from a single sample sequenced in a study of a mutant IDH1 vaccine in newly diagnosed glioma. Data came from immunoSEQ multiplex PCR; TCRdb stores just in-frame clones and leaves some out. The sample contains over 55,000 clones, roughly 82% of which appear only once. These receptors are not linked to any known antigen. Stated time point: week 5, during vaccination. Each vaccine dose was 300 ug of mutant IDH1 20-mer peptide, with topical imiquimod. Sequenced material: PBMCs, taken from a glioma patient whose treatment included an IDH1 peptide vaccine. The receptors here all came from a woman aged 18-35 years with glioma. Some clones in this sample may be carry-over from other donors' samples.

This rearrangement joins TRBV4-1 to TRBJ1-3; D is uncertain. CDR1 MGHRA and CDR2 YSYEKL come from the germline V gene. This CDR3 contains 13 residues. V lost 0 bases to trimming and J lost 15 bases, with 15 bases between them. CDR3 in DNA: TGCGCCAGCAGCCAAGACCTTTACGTGGCCAAATATTTT. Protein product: CASSQDLYVAKYF.

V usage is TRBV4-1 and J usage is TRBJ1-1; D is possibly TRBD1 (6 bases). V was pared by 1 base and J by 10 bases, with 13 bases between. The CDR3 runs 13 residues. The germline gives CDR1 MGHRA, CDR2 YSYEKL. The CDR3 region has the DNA TGCGCCAGCAGCCAAGGGTTGGGCAGGGGAGCTTTCTTT. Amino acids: CASSQGLGRGAFF.

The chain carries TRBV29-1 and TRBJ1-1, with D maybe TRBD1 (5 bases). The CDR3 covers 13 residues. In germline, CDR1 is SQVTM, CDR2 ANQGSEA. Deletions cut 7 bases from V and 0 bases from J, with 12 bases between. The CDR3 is CSGRQGMNTEAFF. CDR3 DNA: TGCAGCGGACGGCAGGGTATGAACACTGAAGCTTTCTTT.

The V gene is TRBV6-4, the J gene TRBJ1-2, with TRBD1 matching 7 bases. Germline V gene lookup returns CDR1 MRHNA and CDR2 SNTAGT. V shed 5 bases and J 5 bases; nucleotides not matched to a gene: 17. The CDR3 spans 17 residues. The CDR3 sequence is CASSPTLPDRAGYGYTF. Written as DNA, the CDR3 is TGTGCCAGCAGTCCTACACTTCCAGACAGGGCCGGGTATGGCTACACCTTC.

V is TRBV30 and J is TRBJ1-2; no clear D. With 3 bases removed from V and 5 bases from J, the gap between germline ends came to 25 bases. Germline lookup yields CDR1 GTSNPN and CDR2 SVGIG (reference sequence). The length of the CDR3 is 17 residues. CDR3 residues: CAWRAPDDTRGDYGYTF. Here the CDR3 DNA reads TGTGCCTGGAGGGCCCCCGACGACACTCGGGGAGATTATGGCTACACCTTC.

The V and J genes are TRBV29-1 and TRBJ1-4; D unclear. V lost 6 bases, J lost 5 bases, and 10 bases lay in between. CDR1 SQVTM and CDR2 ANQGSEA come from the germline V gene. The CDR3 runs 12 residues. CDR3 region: CSVGILNEKLFF. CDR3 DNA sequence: TGCAGCGTGGGGATCCTAAATGAAAAACTGTTTTTT.

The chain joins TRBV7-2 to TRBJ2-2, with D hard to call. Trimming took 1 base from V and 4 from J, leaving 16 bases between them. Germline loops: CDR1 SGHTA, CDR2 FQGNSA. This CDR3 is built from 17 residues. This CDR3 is CASSLVGGPIGTGELFF. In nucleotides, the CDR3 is TGTGCCAGCAGCTTAGTAGGCGGACCGATAGGCACCGGGGAGCTGTTTTTT.

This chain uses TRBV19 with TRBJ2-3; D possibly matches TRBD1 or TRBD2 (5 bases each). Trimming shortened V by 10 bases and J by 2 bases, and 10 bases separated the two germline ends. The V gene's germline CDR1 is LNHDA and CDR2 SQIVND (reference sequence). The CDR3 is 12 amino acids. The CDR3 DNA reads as TGTGCCACAAGGGGACCCACAGATACGCAGTATTTT. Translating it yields CATRGPTDTQYF.

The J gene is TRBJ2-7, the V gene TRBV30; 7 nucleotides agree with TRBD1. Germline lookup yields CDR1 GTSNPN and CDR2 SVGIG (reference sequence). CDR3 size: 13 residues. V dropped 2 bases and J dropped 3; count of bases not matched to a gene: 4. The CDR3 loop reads CAWSRDSFYEQYF. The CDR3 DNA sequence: TGTGCCTGGAGTAGGGACAGCTTCTACGAGCAGTACTTC.

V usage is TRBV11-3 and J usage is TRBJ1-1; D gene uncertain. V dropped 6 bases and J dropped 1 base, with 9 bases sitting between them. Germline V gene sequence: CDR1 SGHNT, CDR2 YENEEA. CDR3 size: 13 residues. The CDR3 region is CASSRNPNTEAFF. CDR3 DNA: TGTGCCAGCAGTCGTAATCCGAACACTGAAGCTTTCTTT.

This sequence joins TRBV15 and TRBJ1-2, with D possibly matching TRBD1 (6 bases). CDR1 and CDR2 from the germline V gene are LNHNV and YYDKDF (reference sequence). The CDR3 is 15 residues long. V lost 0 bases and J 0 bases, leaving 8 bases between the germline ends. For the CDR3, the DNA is TGTGCCACCAGCAGAGAAGGGGGAGCTAACTATGGCTACACCTTC. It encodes CATSREGGANYGYTF.

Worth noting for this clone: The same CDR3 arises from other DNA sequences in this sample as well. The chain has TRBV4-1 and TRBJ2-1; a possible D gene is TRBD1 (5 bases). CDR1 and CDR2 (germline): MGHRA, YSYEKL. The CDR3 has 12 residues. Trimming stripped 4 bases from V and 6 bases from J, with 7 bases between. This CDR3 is CASSLQGNEQFF. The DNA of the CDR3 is TGCGCCAGCAGCCTCCAGGGCAATGAGCAGTTCTTC.

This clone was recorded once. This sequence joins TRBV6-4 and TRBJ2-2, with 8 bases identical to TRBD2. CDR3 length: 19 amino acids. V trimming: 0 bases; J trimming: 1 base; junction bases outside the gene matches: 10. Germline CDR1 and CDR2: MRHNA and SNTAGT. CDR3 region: CASSDSREAGGQNTGELFF. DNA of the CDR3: TGTGCCAGCAGTGACTCGAGAGAGGCGGGGGGACAGAACACCGGGGAGCTGTTTTTT.

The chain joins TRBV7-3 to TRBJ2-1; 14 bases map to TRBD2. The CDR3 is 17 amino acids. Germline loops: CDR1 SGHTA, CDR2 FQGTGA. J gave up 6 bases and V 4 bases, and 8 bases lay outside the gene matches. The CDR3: CASSSQPGTSGGNEQFF. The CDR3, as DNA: TGTGCCAGCAGCTCCCAACCGGGGACTAGCGGGGGCAATGAGCAGTTCTTC. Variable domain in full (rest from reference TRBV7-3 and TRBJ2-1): GAGVSQTPSNKVTEKGKYVELRCDPISGHTALYWYRQSLGQGPEFLIYFQGTGAADDSGLPNDRFFAVRPEGSVSTLKIQRTERGDSAVYLCASSSQPGTSGGNEQFFGPGTRLTVL.

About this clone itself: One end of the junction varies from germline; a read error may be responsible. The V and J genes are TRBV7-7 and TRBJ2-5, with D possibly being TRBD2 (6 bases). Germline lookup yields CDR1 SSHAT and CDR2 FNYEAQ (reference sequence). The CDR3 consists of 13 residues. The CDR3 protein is CASTYGGTETQYF. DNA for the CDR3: TGTGCTAGCACCTACGGAGGGACAGAGACCCAGTACTTC.

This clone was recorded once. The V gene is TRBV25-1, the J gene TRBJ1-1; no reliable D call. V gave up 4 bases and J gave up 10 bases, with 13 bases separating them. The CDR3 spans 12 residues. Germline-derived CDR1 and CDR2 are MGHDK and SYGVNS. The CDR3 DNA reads TGTGCCAGCAGTGTCGGCCCCGTCGGAGCTTTCTTT. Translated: CASSVGPVGAFF.

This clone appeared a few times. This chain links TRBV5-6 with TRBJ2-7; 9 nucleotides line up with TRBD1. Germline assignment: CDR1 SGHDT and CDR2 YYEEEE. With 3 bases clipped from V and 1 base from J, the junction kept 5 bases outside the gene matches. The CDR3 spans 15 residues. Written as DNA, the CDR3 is TGTGCCAGCAGCTCTGACGGGACAGGGTCCTACGAGCAGTACTTC. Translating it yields CASSSDGTGSYEQYF.

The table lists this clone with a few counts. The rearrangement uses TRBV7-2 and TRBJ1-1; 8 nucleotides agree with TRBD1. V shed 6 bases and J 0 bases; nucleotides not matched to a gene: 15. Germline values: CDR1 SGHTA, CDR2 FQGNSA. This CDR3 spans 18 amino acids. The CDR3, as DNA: TGTGCCAGCAGGACCACCTGGACAGGGAAGTTGATGAACACTGAAGCTTTCTTT. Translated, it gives CASRTTWTGKLMNTEAFF.

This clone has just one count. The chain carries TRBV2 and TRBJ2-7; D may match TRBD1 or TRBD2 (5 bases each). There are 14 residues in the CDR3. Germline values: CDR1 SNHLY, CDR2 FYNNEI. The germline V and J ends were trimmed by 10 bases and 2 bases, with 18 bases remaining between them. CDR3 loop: CATCMGDGPYEQYF. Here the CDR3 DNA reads TGTGCCACCTGCATGGGGGACGGACCCTACGAGCAGTACTTC.

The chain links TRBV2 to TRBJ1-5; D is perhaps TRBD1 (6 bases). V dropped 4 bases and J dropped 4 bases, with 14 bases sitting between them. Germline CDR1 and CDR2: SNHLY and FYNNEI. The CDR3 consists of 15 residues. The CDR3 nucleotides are TGTGCCAGCAGTGGCACGGCAGGGGCGAATCAGCCCCAGCATTTT. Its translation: CASSGTAGANQPQHF.

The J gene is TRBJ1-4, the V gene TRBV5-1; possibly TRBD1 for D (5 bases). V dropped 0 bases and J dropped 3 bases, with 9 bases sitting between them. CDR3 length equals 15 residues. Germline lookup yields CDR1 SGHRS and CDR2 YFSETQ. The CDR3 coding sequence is TGCGCCAGCAGCTTGGCTGGGGCCGCTAATGAAAAACTGTTTTTT. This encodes CASSLAGAANEKLFF. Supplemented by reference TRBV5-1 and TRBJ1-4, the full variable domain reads KAGVTQTPRYLIKTRGQQVTLSCSPISGHRSVSWYQQTPGQGLQFLFEYFSETQRNKGNFPGRFSGRQFSNSRSEMNVSTLELGDSALYLCASSLAGAANEKLFFGSGTQLSVL.

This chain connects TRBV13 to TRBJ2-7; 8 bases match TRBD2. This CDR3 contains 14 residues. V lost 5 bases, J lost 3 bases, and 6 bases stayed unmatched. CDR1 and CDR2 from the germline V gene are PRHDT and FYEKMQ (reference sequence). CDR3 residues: CASSPGTSFYEQYF. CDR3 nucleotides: TGTGCCAGCAGCCCCGGGACTAGTTTCTACGAGCAGTACTTC.

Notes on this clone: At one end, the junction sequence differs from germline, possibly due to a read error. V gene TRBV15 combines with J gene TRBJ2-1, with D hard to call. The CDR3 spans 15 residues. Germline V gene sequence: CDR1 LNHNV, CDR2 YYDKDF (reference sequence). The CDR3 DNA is TGTGCCACCAGCAGAGGCCTTGACTCCAACAATGAGCAGTTCTTC. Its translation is CATSRGLDSNNEQFF.

CDR3 in amino acids: CAWSVRPEGRGRNSPLHF. The CDR3 DNA reads TGTGCCTGGAGTGTAAGACCGGAAGGGCGGGGCCGGAATTCACCCCTCCACTTT. The chain carries TRBV30 and TRBJ1-6, with a tentative D call TRBD1 (5 bases). Germline-derived CDR1 and CDR2 are GTSNPN and SVGIG (reference sequence). The CDR3 runs 18 residues. Between the trimmed V and J ends, which lost 0 bases and 7 bases, there was a span of 22 bases.

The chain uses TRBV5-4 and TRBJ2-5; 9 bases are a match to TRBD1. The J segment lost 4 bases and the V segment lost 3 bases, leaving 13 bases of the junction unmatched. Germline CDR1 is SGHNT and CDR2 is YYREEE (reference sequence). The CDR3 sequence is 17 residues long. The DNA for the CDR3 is TGTGCCAGCAGCTCCGAGGGGGACAGGGCCCGAGGAGAGACCCAGTACTTC. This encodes CASSSEGDRARGETQYF.

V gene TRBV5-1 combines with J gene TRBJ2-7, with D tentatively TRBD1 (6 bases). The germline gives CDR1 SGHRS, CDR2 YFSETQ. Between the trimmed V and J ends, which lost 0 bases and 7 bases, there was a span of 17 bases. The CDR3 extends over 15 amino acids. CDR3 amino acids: CASSLAMQGTGEQYF. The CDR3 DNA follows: TGCGCCAGCAGCTTGGCGATGCAGGGGACGGGGGAGCAGTACTTC.